This is a list of T cell receptor beta chains from one sample in a study of naive and memory T cell subsets. TCRdb redid the calling of the 5' RACE reads with MiXCR, one entry per CDR3 protein. The sample holds 45,000 to 55,000 distinct CDR3 sequences, approximately 4.8% seen once. The receptors come from a female donor in good health. Both conserved end residues are part of each CDR3. The D gene is left open where the match is weak. Not every row has a clone size; where given, it reads once, few, many or a size class.

d_gene,j_gene,abundance,v_gene,CDR3nt,CDR3aa
TRBD2,TRBJ2-3,.,TRBV7-9,TGTGCCAGCAGCTCGGGCCCCGGGACTAGCGGGACTAATACGCAGTATTTT,CASSSGPGTSGTNTQYF
.,TRBJ1-5,many,TRBV12-3/TRBV12-4,TGTGCCAGCAGTTACTCACAGGGTAGGCAGCCCCAGCATTTT,CASSYSQGRQPQHF
.,TRBJ1-1,many,TRBV5-4,TGTGCCAGCAGCTTGGGTCTGCTGAACACTGAAGCTTTCTTT,CASSLGLLNTEAFF
.,TRBJ1-2,many,TRBV2,TGTGCCAGCAGGATTTCATCGGCAGCGGGCTACACCTTC,CASRISSAAGYTF
.,TRBJ2-7,few,TRBV27,TGTGCCAGCAGCCCCCGGGTGAGCTCCTACGAGCAGTACTTC,CASSPRVSSYEQYF
TRBD1,TRBJ2-7,many,TRBV4-2,TGTGCCAGCAGCCAAGATAACAGGGGGCGATCCGCGAACGGAGTTTACGAGCAGTACTTC,CASSQDNRGRSANGVYEQYF
.,TRBJ2-3,few,TRBV7-2,TGTGCCAGCAGCTTCACACCAGGGGGAGGGACAGATACGCAGTATTTT,CASSFTPGGGTDTQYF
.,TRBJ1-5,many,TRBV12-3/TRBV12-4,TGTGCCAGCAGTCTTGGGGGGGTTGGCAATCAGCCCCAGCATTTT,CASSLGGVGNQPQHF
TRBD1,TRBJ2-5,many,TRBV7-2,TGTGCCAGCCAGAGGGACAGGGGCGCGGAGACCCAGTACTTC,CASQRDRGAETQYF
.,TRBJ1-2,many,TRBV28,TGTGCCAGCAGGGAAGACGGACAGCGGGGCTACACCTTC,CASREDGQRGYTF
.,TRBJ2-5,many,TRBV7-3,TGTGCCAGCAGCCCGGTGTCTGGCGAGACCCAGTACTTC,CASSPVSGETQYF
.,TRBJ2-3,many,TRBV18,TGTGCCAGCTCTCTCAGTCGTAGCACAGATACGCAGTATTTT,CASSLSRSTDTQYF
TRBD1,TRBJ1-2,many,TRBV11-1,TGTGCCAGCAGCACAACAACCGGGACAGCTTTTAACTATGGCTACACCTTC,CASSTTTGTAFNYGYTF
TRBD2,TRBJ2-2,many,TRBV11-2,TGTGCCAGCAGCGCGGGACTAGCGGGGTGGAGGGACACCGGGGAGCTGTTTTTT,CASSAGLAGWRDTGELFF
TRBD1,TRBJ1-2,many,TRBV6-5,TGTGCCAGCAGAGAGGACAGGGGGAGAATGCATGGTGGCTACACCTTC,CASREDRGRMHGGYTF
TRBD2,TRBJ2-2,many,TRBV28,TGTGCCGAGCGGGATACGAACACCGGGGAGCTGTTTTTT,CAERDTNTGELFF
.,TRBJ2-2,.,TRBV19,TGTGCCAGTAGTTTATATGGCGGCGGGACGAACACCGGGGAGCTGTTTTTT,CASSLYGGGTNTGELFF
.,TRBJ2-7,many,TRBV11-2,TGTGCCAGCAGCCCGGATCGGAAGACCTACGAGCAGTACTTC,CASSPDRKTYEQYF
.,TRBJ2-5,many,TRBV18,TGTGCCAGCTCACCAGGGGCGGAAAAAGAGACCCAGTACTTC,CASSPGAEKETQYF
.,TRBJ2-2,many,TRBV20-1,TGCAGTGCTAGAGCAACAGGGTCGGTAACCGGGGAGCTGTTTTTT,CSARATGSVTGELFF
TRBD2,TRBJ2-1,few,TRBV29-1,TGCAGCGTTGAAGATGGTCTAGCGGGAGGGCAGTACCACAATGAGCAGTTCTTC,CSVEDGLAGGQYHNEQFF
.,TRBJ1-1,.,TRBV5-6,TGTGCCAGCAGCTCCGGACTGCCCTTGCGGACGAACACTGAAGCTTTCTTT,CASSSGLPLRTNTEAFF
TRBD2,TRBJ2-2,many,TRBV11-2,TGTGCCAGCAGCCAATACCCGACTAGCGGGAGGGCGAACACCGGGGAGCTGTTTTTT,CASSQYPTSGRANTGELFF